Listed below are T cell receptor beta chains from one sample, sequenced in a study of T cell repertoires in cytomegalovirus infection. TCRdb re-called the reads with MiXCR, one entry per CDR3 protein. The sample gives a few hundred thousand distinct CDR3 sequences, 15% to 20% of which show up once; approximately 12% is in the top ten. Sequencing was done on a sample of PBMCs. These receptors all stem from a human donor in good health (CMV status not recorded). Some clones in this sample may be carry-over from other donors' samples. Each CDR3 is given with its conserved first and last residue. A D gene is named only where the DNA matches it firmly. Only part of the rows carry a size: once, few, many, or a class if the clone is expanded.

size	length	V	D	J	DNA	CDR3
many	16	TRBV25-1	TRBD2	TRBJ2-1	TGTGCCAGCAGTGAGTCAGGGTCTAGCGGCCACAATGAGCAGTTCTTC	CASSESGSSGHNEQFF
NA	16	TRBV19	NA	TRBJ1-5	TGTGCCAGTAGTATGGTAGGAGAAGGAGACAATCAGCCCCAGCATTTT	CASSMVGEGDNQPQHF
many	15	TRBV7-2	TRBD1	TRBJ2-7	TGTGCCAGCAGCTTAGCACAGGGGGCGGGCTACGAGCAGTACTTC	CASSLAQGAGYEQYF
NA	13	TRBV28	NA	TRBJ2-3	TGTGCCAGCAGTGATCCCGGGACCAGAGACCAGTATTTT	CASSDPGTRDQYF
many	16	TRBV12-3/TRBV12-4	TRBD1	TRBJ1-3	TGTGCCAGCAGTCGCTCGGACAGGGGCTCTGGAAACACCATATATTTT	CASSRSDRGSGNTIYF
NA	15	TRBV9	NA	TRBJ1-6	TGTGCCAGCAGCGTGACAGTCTCCTATAATTCACCCCTCCACTTT	CASSVTVSYNSPLHF
many	14	TRBV7-9	NA	TRBJ1-4	TGTGCCAGCAGCTTAGCAGGGACGGGCGAAAAACTGTTTTTT	CASSLAGTGEKLFF
many	16	TRBV7-6	NA	TRBJ2-1	TGTGCCAGCAGCCTAAGAGGGGCAAACTCCTACAATGAGCAGTTCTTC	CASSLRGANSYNEQFF
many	15	TRBV7-8	NA	TRBJ2-2	TGTGCCAGCAGCCCCGCGGGGGCAAGCGCTCGGGAGCTGTTTTTT	CASSPAGASARELFF
few	14	TRBV12-3/TRBV12-4	NA	TRBJ2-7	TGTGCCAGCAGTTTTGAGGACAGCGGATACGAGCAGTACTTC	CASSFEDSGYEQYF
NA	17	TRBV7-2	NA	TRBJ1-5	TGTGCCAGCAGCTTAGTTTCCGGCGGATATAGCAATCAGCCCCAGCATTTT	CASSLVSGGYSNQPQHF